The rows below give T cell receptor beta chains drawn from one sample of a study of cytomegalovirus exposure and HLA in healthy donors. Data came from immunoSEQ multiplex PCR; TCRdb stores just in-frame clones and leaves some out. The sample consists of 70,000 or so clones, about 94% of them appearing once. The sample consisted of PBMCs. These TCRs come from a man in his late teens or twenties in good health and CMV-seropositive. Both conserved end residues are part of each CDR3. Fields, in order: CDR3 length, V gene, J gene, CDR3 protein.

>14|TRBV10-3|TRBJ1-1
CATQGSQGTTEAFF
>16|TRBV12-5|TRBJ2-7
CASGLVLWQGVNEQYF
>17|TRBV28|TRBJ2-3
CASSVPGSGEPTDTQYF
>16|TRBV14|TRBJ2-1
CASSQDRWYGYNEQFF
>15|TRBV4-2|TRBJ2-7
CASSQGLAGSYEQYF
>11|TRBV6-6|TRBJ2-3
CASSYKDTQYF
>12|TRBV6-6|TRBJ2-7
CASSNGPYEQYF
>15|TRBV10-1|TRBJ2-3
CAITLGLHHRETQYF
>15|TRBV28|TRBJ2-7
CASRTGLAGVGEQYF
>13|TRBV19|TRBJ1-4
CASSIQINEKLFF
>13|TRBV27|TRBJ1-2
CASSFTGGNGYTF
>15|TRBV5-1|TRBJ2-3
CASSLELPSTDTQYF
>14|TRBV6-5|TRBJ1-5
CASSTRQASGPQHF
>16|TRBV25-1|TRBJ1-4
CASRSGSPWANEKLFF
>16|TRBV10-2|TRBJ2-2
CASSLTSGGNTGELFF
>15|TRBV7-3|TRBJ2-2
CASSLQGQNTGELFF
>15|TRBV19|TRBJ2-1
CASSTSRTSYNEQFF
>13|TRBV6-5|TRBJ1-4
CASSYKHNEKLFF
>15|TRBV4-1|TRBJ2-7
CASSQERRGQGEQYF
>15|TRBV28|TRBJ2-3
CASSLRTRSTDTQYF
>16|TRBV25-1|TRBJ2-3
CASSALLAGSTDTQYF
>16|TRBV2|TRBJ1-5
CASSRRNQVGNQPQHF
>14|TRBV30|TRBJ1-1
CAWKSGGLNTEAFF
>17|TRBV30|TRBJ2-1
CAWSPSIAESSYNEQFF
>15|TRBV7-6|TRBJ2-7
CASSLELAGSYEQYF
>14|TRBV6-1|TRBJ2-3
CASSFADTTYTQYF
>16|TRBV15|TRBJ2-7
CATSSTGQGAPLEQYF
>15|TRBV6-5|TRBJ2-3
CASSYQQGLSDTQYF
>17|TRBV27|TRBJ2-1
CASSSSILAGEYNEQFF
>17|TRBV6-1|TRBJ2-1
CASSEAPSGRPIDEQFF
>14|TRBV19|TRBJ2-1
CATRTSVGTNEQFF
>16|TRBV5-1|TRBJ2-3
CASSAPTGWGADTQYF
>15|TRBV6-5|TRBJ1-5
CASRKQGRRNQPQHF
>14|TRBV28|TRBJ1-4
CASSVTGANEKLFF
>15|TRBV15|TRBJ2-7
CATSRDHGGQDEQYF
>11|TRBV28|TRBJ2-7
CASSYHNGQYF
>17|TRBV28|TRBJ2-3
CASSSSGRGVAGDTQYF
>15|TRBV6-5|TRBJ2-1
CASSNGGAQYNEQFF
>16|TRBV10-3|TRBJ2-7
CAISSGTSASSYEQYF
>15|TRBV28|TRBJ2-2
CASSRGTSGTGELFF
>17|TRBV28|TRBJ2-2
CASRDAGWGTNTGELFF
>11|TRBV7-9|TRBJ2-1
CASSRDNEQFF
>14|TRBV5-1|TRBJ1-1
CASSQIVGSTEAFF
>15|TRBV7-6|TRBJ2-1
CASSQQREGLGEQFF
>15|TRBV6-5|TRBJ1-2
CASFFPAGGPSGYTF
>11|TRBV10-2|TRBJ2-1
CASSEREEQFF
>14|TRBV4-1|TRBJ2-5
CASSQAGYQETQYF
>16|TRBV7-3|TRBJ2-1
CASSFSGYPSYNEQFF
>16|TRBV19|TRBJ2-2
CASKKGSAGTTGELFF
>15|TRBV11-3|TRBJ2-3
CASSLGGGPGDTQYF
>16|TRBV30|TRBJ1-4
CAWSVGQTKYNEKLFF
>19|TRBV7-9|TRBJ1-1
CASSPDAREKRGMNTEAFF
>14|TRBV9|TRBJ1-5
CASSATGGSQPQHF
>15|TRBV5-1|TRBJ2-1
CASSRGQGVDNEQFF
>15|TRBV28|TRBJ2-7
CASTRGGSSSYEQYF
>14|TRBV2|TRBJ1-4
CATQTGATNEKLFF
>13|TRBV6-6|TRBJ1-5
CASSYSRNQPQHF
>14|TRBV11-3|TRBJ2-7
CASSLDGGPYEQYF
>15|TRBV5-4|TRBJ1-2
CASSFGTGRNYGYTF